This T cell receptor beta chain was observed in a study of identical twins. Study-wide results and caveats: The study found weaker excess twin sharing in beta out-of-frame sequences. The models gave estimates that fell short of the out-of-frame TCR alpha sharing seen in monozygotic twins.

Trimming removed 3 bases at V and 8 bases at J, with 8 bases between. Germline assignment: CDR1 DFQATT and CDR2 SNEGSKA (reference sequence). The CDR3 has 11 residues. Each CDR3 protein is one row after TCRdb ran MiXCR on the 5' RACE reads. The table records 1.5 million to 2 million distinct CDR3 sequences, about 32% of them present only once. As to this clonotype: Antigen unknown.

This sequence was found in a newborn girl in good health. Sequencing was performed on cord blood. The rearrangement links TRBV20-1 to TRBJ2-1; D gene unclear. DNA for the CDR3: TGCAGTGCTAGCGGGTCCCATGAGCAGTTCTTC. Translation: CSASGSHEQFF.